Listed below are T cell receptor beta chains from one sample, sequenced in a study of blood T cell repertoires in COVID-19. Libraries were prepared by immunoSEQ multiplex PCR; TCRdb keeps only in-frame clonotypes and omits some of them. The sample includes 200,000 to 250,000 clones, about 85% of them seen just once. Sequencing was performed on peripheral blood. Receptors were obtained from a young man with active or convalescent COVID-19. Both conserved end residues are part of each CDR3. The D gene is left open where the match is weak. Clone size is given for some rows only: seen once, a few or many times, or a class if the clone is expanded.

v_call: TRBV4-3
cdr3_length: 14
j_call: TRBJ2-2
clone_size: NA
d_call: NA
cdr3_aa: CASSQGGPTGELFF
cdr3_nt: TGCGCCAGCAGCCAGGGGGGGCCGACCGGGGAGCTGTTTTTT

v_call: TRBV12-3/TRBV12-4
cdr3_length: 13
j_call: TRBJ1-1
clone_size: NA
d_call: TRBD1
cdr3_aa: CASSFTGGTEAFF
cdr3_nt: TGTGCCAGCAGTTTTACAGGGGGCACTGAAGCTTTCTTT

v_call: TRBV3-1/TRBV3-2
cdr3_length: 13
j_call: TRBJ1-1
clone_size: NA
d_call: TRBD1
cdr3_aa: CASTWTGGTEAFF
cdr3_nt: TGTGCCAGCACCTGGACAGGGGGAACTGAAGCTTTCTTT

v_call: TRBV5-6
cdr3_length: 11
j_call: TRBJ1-2
clone_size: NA
d_call: NA
cdr3_aa: CASSLLRGYTF
cdr3_nt: TGTGCCAGCAGCTTGCTCCGTGGCTACACCTTC

v_call: TRBV27
cdr3_length: 13
j_call: TRBJ2-3
clone_size: NA
d_call: NA
cdr3_aa: CASSLTTQDTQYF
cdr3_nt: TGTGCCAGCAGTTTAACCACCCAGGATACGCAGTATTTT

v_call: TRBV5-1
cdr3_length: 15
j_call: TRBJ2-4
clone_size: NA
d_call: TRBD1
cdr3_aa: CASSIGQGARNIQYF
cdr3_nt: TGCGCCAGCAGCATCGGACAGGGGGCTCGGAACATTCAGTACTTC

v_call: TRBV4-3
cdr3_length: 15
j_call: TRBJ1-2
clone_size: NA
d_call: TRBD1
cdr3_aa: CASSQDVQGAGGYTF
cdr3_nt: TGCGCCAGCAGCCAAGATGTACAGGGGGCTGGTGGCTACACCTTC

v_call: TRBV4-3
cdr3_length: 16
j_call: TRBJ2-2
clone_size: NA
d_call: NA
cdr3_aa: CASSQEPGRSAGELFF
cdr3_nt: TGCGCCAGCAGCCAAGAGCCGGGGAGGTCGGCCGGGGAGCTGTTTTTT

v_call: TRBV30
cdr3_length: 13
j_call: TRBJ1-2
clone_size: NA
d_call: TRBD1
cdr3_aa: CAWSRTGGYGYTF
cdr3_nt: TGTGCCTGGAGCCGGACAGGGGGCTATGGCTACACCTTC

v_call: TRBV7-2
cdr3_length: 14
j_call: TRBJ1-2
clone_size: few
d_call: TRBD1
cdr3_aa: CASRLRQGKEGYTF
cdr3_nt: TGTGCCAGCAGACTTAGACAGGGAAAGGAAGGCTACACCTTC

v_call: TRBV4-3
cdr3_length: 15
j_call: TRBJ1-1
clone_size: NA
d_call: TRBD1
cdr3_aa: CASSHRTGLNTEAFF
cdr3_nt: TGCGCCAGCAGCCACAGGACAGGGCTAAACACTGAAGCTTTCTTT

v_call: TRBV5-1
cdr3_length: 16
j_call: TRBJ2-7
clone_size: NA
d_call: TRBD2
cdr3_aa: CASSLDSGGTTYEQYF
cdr3_nt: TGCGCCAGCAGCTTAGATAGCGGGGGGACAACCTACGAGCAGTACTTC

v_call: TRBV7-3
cdr3_length: 13
j_call: TRBJ2-3
clone_size: NA
d_call: NA
cdr3_aa: CASSARSGDTQYF
cdr3_nt: TGTGCCAGCAGCGCCCGCTCGGGAGATACGCAGTATTTT

v_call: TRBV6-5
cdr3_length: 13
j_call: TRBJ1-2
clone_size: NA
d_call: NA
cdr3_aa: CASSNAGLYGYTF
cdr3_nt: TGTGCCAGCAGCAATGCGGGGCTCTATGGCTACACCTTC

v_call: TRBV11-2
cdr3_length: 18
j_call: TRBJ2-4
clone_size: NA
d_call: NA
cdr3_aa: CASSLDWGQSLAKNIQYF
cdr3_nt: TGTGCCAGCAGCTTAGACTGGGGACAATCGCTAGCCAAAAACATTCAGTACTTC

v_call: TRBV6-1
cdr3_length: 14
j_call: TRBJ1-1
clone_size: NA
d_call: NA
cdr3_aa: CASSEFGGMAEAFF
cdr3_nt: TGTGCCAGCAGTGAATTCGGGGGAATGGCTGAAGCTTTCTTT

v_call: TRBV5-4
cdr3_length: 13
j_call: TRBJ1-2
clone_size: NA
d_call: TRBD1
cdr3_aa: CASSVKGTVGYTF
cdr3_nt: TGTGCCAGCAGCGTGAAAGGGACAGTAGGCTACACCTTC

v_call: TRBV4-1
cdr3_length: 15
j_call: TRBJ2-3
clone_size: once
d_call: TRBD2
cdr3_aa: CASSHLRGGYTAQYF
cdr3_nt: TGCGCCAGCAGCCACCTCCGGGGGGGCTATACGGCGCAGTATTTT

v_call: TRBV30
cdr3_length: 12
j_call: TRBJ1-1
clone_size: NA
d_call: TRBD1
cdr3_aa: CALDRPNTEAFF
cdr3_nt: TGTGCCTTGGACAGGCCGAACACTGAAGCTTTCTTT

v_call: TRBV20-1
cdr3_length: 11
j_call: TRBJ1-1
clone_size: NA
d_call: NA
cdr3_aa: CRAGSLTEAFF
cdr3_nt: TGCAGAGCTGGGAGCCTCACTGAAGCTTTCTTT

v_call: TRBV7-2
cdr3_length: 15
j_call: TRBJ2-1
clone_size: NA
d_call: TRBD2
cdr3_aa: CASSLPGLAYNEQFF
cdr3_nt: TGTGCCAGCAGCCTACCGGGACTAGCGTACAATGAGCAGTTCTTC

v_call: TRBV5-1
cdr3_length: 14
j_call: TRBJ1-1
clone_size: few
d_call: TRBD1
cdr3_aa: CASSYGDRDTEAFF
cdr3_nt: TGCGCCAGCAGCTACGGGGACAGGGACACTGAAGCTTTCTTT

v_call: TRBV7-3
cdr3_length: 14
j_call: TRBJ1-1
clone_size: NA
d_call: NA
cdr3_aa: CASSPNRQNTEAFF
cdr3_nt: TGTGCCAGCAGCCCTAACCGTCAAAACACTGAAGCTTTCTTT

v_call: TRBV6-5
cdr3_length: 14
j_call: TRBJ2-3
clone_size: NA
d_call: NA
cdr3_aa: CASSDGAGSDTQYF
cdr3_nt: TGTGCCAGCAGCGATGGTGCAGGATCAGATACGCAGTATTTT

v_call: TRBV28
cdr3_length: 14
j_call: TRBJ2-3
clone_size: NA
d_call: TRBD2
cdr3_aa: CASSSAGDSDTQYF
cdr3_nt: TGTGCCAGCAGTTCAGCGGGAGACTCAGATACGCAGTATTTT

v_call: TRBV28
cdr3_length: 15
j_call: TRBJ1-5
clone_size: NA
d_call: NA
cdr3_aa: CASSLGQYSNQPQHF
cdr3_nt: TGTGCCAGCAGTTTAGGGCAATATAGCAATCAGCCCCAGCATTTT

v_call: TRBV27
cdr3_length: 13
j_call: TRBJ2-5
clone_size: NA
d_call: NA
cdr3_aa: CASSWGRKETQYF
cdr3_nt: TGTGCCAGCAGTTGGGGGCGGAAAGAGACCCAGTACTTC